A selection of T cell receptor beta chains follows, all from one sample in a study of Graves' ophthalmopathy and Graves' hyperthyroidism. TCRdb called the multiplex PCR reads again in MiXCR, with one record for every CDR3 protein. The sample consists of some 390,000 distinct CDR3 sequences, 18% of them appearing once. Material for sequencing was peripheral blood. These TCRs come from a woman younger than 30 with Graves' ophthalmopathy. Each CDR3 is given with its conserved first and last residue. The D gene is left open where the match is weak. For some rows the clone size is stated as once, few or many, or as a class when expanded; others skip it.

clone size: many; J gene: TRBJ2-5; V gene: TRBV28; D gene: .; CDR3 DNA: TGTGCCAGCAGTTTCTATGAGACCCAGCACTTC; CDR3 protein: CASSFYETQHF
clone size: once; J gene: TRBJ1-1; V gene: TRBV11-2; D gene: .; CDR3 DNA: TGTGCCAGCAGCTTAAAGCAGGGGACGTCCTTGAACACTGAAGCTTTCTTT; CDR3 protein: CASSLKQGTSLNTEAFF
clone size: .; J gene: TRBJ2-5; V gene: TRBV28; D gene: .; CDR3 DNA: TGTGCCAGCAGTATCCAGACGGATGGGCAAGAGACCCAGTACTTC; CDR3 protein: CASSIQTDGQETQYF
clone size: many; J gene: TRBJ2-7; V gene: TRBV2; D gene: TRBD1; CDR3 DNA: TGTGCCAGCAATCCTATAACGACAGGGGGCCCGATGTACTTC; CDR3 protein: CASNPITTGGPMYF
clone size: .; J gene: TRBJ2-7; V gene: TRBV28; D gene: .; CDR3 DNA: TGTGCCACCGGGGCAGTCCCCCGATGGTTAGGCGAGCAGTACTTC; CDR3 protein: CATGAVPRWLGEQYF
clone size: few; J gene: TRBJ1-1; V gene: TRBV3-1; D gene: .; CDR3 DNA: TGTGCCAGCAGCCTGGCGAACGACGCTTTCTTT; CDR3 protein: CASSLANDAFF
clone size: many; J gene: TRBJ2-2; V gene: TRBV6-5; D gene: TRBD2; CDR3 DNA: TGTGCCAGCAGTTACCCTGGACTAGCTCACACCGGGGAGCTGTTTTTT; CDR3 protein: CASSYPGLAHTGELFF
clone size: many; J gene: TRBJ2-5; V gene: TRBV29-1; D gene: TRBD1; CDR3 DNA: TGCAGCGTGTTGACAGGGGTAGAGACCCAGTACTTC; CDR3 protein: CSVLTGVETQYF
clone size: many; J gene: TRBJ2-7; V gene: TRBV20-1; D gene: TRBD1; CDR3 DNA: TGCAGTGCTCCCCGGGGACAGTCCGTTTTGGGCGAGCAGTACTTC; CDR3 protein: CSAPRGQSVLGEQYF
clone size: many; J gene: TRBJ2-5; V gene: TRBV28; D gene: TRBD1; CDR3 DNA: TGTGCCAGCAGTTTTACAGGGGCAAAAGGGACCCAGTACTTC; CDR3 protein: CASSFTGAKGTQYF
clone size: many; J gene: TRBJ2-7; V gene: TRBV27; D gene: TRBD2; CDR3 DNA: TGTGCCAGCAGTTTAAAGGGGACTACCTACGAGCAGTACTTC; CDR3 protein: CASSLKGTTYEQYF
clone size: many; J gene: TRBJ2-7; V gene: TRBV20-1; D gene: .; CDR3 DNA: TGCAGTGCTAGAGAGGACATAGACTCCTACGAGCAGTACTTC; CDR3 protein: CSAREDIDSYEQYF
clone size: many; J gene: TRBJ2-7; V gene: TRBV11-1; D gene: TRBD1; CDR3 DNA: TGTGCCAGCAGCAAACAGGGGCGCTCCGGCAACGAGCAGTACTTC; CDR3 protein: CASSKQGRSGNEQYF
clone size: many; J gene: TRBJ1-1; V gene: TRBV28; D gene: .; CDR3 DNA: TGTGCCAGCAGCCCCATTTCGGGTCGATTAATTTCGGAAGAAGCTTTCTTT; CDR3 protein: CASSPISGRLISEEAFF
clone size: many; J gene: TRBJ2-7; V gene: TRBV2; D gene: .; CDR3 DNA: TGTGCCAGCAGGACGTTGTTCTACGAGCAGTACTTC; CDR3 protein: CASRTLFYEQYF
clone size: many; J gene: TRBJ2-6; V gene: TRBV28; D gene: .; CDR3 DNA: TGTGCCAGCAGTCCTGAGCTGCGAACTACCTCCCCTGGGGCCAACGTCCTGACTTTC; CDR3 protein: CASSPELRTTSPGANVLTF
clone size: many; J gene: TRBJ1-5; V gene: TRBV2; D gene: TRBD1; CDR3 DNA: TGTGCCAGCAGTGGGACAGGCTATAGCAATCAGCCCCAGCATTTT; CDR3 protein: CASSGTGYSNQPQHF
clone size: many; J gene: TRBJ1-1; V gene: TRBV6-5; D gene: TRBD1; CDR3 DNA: TGTGCCAGCCTAGGGGTGGGGACAGGGGGGACTGAAGCTTTCTTT; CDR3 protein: CASLGVGTGGTEAFF
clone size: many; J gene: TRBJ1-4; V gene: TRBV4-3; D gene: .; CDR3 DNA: TGCGCCAGCAGCCAGGGATTATCTGCAACTAATGAAAAACTGTTTTTT; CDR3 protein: CASSQGLSATNEKLFF
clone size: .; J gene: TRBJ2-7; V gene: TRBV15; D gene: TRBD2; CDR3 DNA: TGTGCCACCAGCAGAGTTCGGGGGGGGGCACCTCGTAACTACGAGCAGTACTTC; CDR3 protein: CATSRVRGGAPRNYEQYF
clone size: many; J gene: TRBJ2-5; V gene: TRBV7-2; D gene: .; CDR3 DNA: TGTGCCAGCAGCTTAGTACCGGGACAAAAAGAGACCCAGTACTTC; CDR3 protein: CASSLVPGQKETQYF
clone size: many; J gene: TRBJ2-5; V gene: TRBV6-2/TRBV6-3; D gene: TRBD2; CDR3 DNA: TGTGCCAGCCATCTAGCGGGAGATATAGAGACCCAGTACTTC; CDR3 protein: CASHLAGDIETQYF
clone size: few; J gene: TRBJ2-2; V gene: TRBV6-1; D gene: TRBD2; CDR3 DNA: TGTGCCAGCAGCGAAGGAGCGGGAGGGCCAAGCACCGGGGAGCTGTTTTTT; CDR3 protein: CASSEGAGGPSTGELFF
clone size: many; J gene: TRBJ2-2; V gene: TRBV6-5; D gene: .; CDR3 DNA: TGTGCCAGCAGTTACTCCGATCCACAGATAAACACCGGGGAGCTGTTTTTT; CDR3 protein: CASSYSDPQINTGELFF
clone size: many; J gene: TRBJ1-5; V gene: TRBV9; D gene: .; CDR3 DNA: TGTGCCAGCAGCGTAGGCCCGGTTGGCCATCAGCCCCAGCATTTT; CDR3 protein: CASSVGPVGHQPQHF
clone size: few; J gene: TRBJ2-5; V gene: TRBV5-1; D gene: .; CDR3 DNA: TGCGCCAGCAGCTTGGCCAACCAGGGGTCGGAGACCCAGTACTTC; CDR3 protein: CASSLANQGSETQYF
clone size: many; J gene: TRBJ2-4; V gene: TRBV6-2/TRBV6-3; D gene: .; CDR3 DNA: TGTGCCAGCACCCAACTGGGAGAGAACATTCAGTACTTC; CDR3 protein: CASTQLGENIQYF
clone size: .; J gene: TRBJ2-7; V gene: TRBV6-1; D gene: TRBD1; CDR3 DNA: TGTGCCAGCAACCGGGGACAGGGGGCGGAGGAGCAGTACTTC; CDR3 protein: CASNRGQGAEEQYF
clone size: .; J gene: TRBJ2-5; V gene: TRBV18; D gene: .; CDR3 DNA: TGTGCCAGCTCACCTCTGGCCAGCCCGTACCAAGAGACCCAGTACTTC; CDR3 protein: CASSPLASPYQETQYF
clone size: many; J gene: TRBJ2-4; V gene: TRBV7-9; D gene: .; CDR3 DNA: TGTGCCAGCAGGATCGGTGAAGGACCCCTAGCCAAAAACATTCAGTACTTC; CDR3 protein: CASRIGEGPLAKNIQYF
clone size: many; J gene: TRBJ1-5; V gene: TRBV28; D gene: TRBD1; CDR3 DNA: TGTGCCAGCAGTTTCTCGGGACAGGGAGACAATCAGCCCCAGCATTTT; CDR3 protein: CASSFSGQGDNQPQHF
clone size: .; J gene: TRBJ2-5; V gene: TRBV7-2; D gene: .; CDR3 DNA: TGTGCCAGCAGCGAAGGGACACAAGAGACCCAGTACTTC; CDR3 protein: CASSEGTQETQYF
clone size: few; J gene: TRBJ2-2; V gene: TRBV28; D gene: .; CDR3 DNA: TGTGCCTCCCGTTCTCTACCCAACGCCGGGGAGCTGTTTTTT; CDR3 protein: CASRSLPNAGELFF
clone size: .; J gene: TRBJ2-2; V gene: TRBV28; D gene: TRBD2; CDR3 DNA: TGTGCCAGCAGTCCTCTAGCGGGGGGGATCGGGGAGCTGTTTTTT; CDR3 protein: CASSPLAGGIGELFF
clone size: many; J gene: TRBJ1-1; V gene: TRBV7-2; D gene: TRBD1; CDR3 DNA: TGTGCCAGCAGCTATCAGGGGGTAGGGACTGAAGCTTTCTTT; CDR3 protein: CASSYQGVGTEAFF
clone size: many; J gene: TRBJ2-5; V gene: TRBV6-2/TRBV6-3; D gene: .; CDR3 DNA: TGTGCCAGCAGTTACCAGCCGTGGGGGGCGGTGCGAGAGACCCAGTACTTC; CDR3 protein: CASSYQPWGAVRETQYF
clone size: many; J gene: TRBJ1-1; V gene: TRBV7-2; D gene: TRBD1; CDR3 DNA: TGTGCCAGCAGCACCCGGACAGGGCATACTGAAGCTTTCTTT; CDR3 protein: CASSTRTGHTEAFF
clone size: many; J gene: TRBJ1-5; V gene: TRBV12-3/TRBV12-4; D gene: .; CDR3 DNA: TGTGCCAGCAGGTTGACATCGAGCAATCAGCCCCAGCATTTT; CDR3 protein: CASRLTSSNQPQHF
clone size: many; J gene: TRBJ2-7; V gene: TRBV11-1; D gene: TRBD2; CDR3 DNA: TGTGCCAGCAGCATCGGGACTAGCGAATACGAGCAGTACTTC; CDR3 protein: CASSIGTSEYEQYF
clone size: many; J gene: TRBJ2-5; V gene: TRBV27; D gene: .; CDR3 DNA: TGTGCCAGCAGGGAGAGGAGTCGCCAAGAGACCCAGTACTTC; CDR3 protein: CASRERSRQETQYF
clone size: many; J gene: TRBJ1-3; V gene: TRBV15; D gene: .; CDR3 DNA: TGTGCCACCAGCAGAGATAACAGGGCTGGAAACACCATATATTTT; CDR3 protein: CATSRDNRAGNTIYF
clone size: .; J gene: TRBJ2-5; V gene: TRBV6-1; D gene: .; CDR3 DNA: TGTGCGAGTCGTGATATGGCGACCCAGTACTTC; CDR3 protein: CASRDMATQYF
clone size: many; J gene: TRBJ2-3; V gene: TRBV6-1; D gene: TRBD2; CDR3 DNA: TGTGCCAGCAGTGCCGGGACTAGCGGGTTCCAGACGCAGTATTTT; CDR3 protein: CASSAGTSGFQTQYF
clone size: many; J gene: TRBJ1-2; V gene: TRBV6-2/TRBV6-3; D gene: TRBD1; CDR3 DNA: TGTGCCAGCAGTTCGACAGGGGGAGCACCGCTATATGGCTACACCTTC; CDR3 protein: CASSSTGGAPLYGYTF
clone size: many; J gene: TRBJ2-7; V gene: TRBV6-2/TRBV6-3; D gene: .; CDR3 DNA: TGTGCCAGCAGTTCCCAGCTTAGGGACCGCCCCTACGAGCAGTACTTC; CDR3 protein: CASSSQLRDRPYEQYF
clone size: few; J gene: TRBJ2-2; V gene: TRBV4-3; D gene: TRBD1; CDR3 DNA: TGCGCCAGCAGCCAACCGGGACAGGGGGACGGGGAGCTGTTTTTT; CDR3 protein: CASSQPGQGDGELFF
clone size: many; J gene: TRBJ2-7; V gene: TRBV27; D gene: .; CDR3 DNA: TGTGCCAGCAGTTTATCGACAGAGCATTACGAGCAGTACTTC; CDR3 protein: CASSLSTEHYEQYF
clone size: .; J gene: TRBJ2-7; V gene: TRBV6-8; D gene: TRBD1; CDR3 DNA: TGTGCCAGCAGTTATTGTGTGGACAGGTCCCACGAGCAGTACTTC; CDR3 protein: CASSYCVDRSHEQYF